A selection of T cell receptor beta chains follows, all from one sample in a study of blood T cell repertoires in COVID-19. Produced via immunoSEQ multiplex PCR; TCRdb's table is partial and in-frame only. The sample comprises 60,000 or so clones, around 85% of which are singletons, and 18% rests with the top ten. Input material: peripheral blood. The receptors were sampled from a human donor in a cohort sampled during active COVID-19. CDR3s include the opening cysteine and the closing phenylalanine or tryptophan. Fields, in order: V gene, D gene, J gene, clone size, CDR3 protein, CDR3 DNA. The D gene is left open where the match is weak. Rows give clone size only sometimes, using once, few, many, or a class for an expanded clone.

>TRBV7-2|NA|TRBJ2-5|NA
CASSLGLQETQYF
TGTGCCAGCAGCTTAGGACTCCAAGAGACCCAGTACTTC
>TRBV2|TRBD1|TRBJ1-6|few
CASNGQGASPLHF
TGTGCCAGCAATGGGCAGGGGGCCTCACCCCTCCACTTT
>TRBV6-5|NA|TRBJ2-6|NA
CASSTSGWWANVLTF
TGTGCCAGCAGTACCAGTGGTTGGTGGGCCAACGTCCTGACTTTC
>TRBV19|NA|TRBJ1-1|NA
CASTFRGGGLNTEAFF
TGTGCCAGTACCTTCCGAGGGGGGGGATTGAACACTGAAGCTTTCTTT
>TRBV10-2|TRBD1|TRBJ1-1|NA
CASSGVQGGLEAFF
TGCGCCAGCAGTGGGGTACAGGGGGGCCTTGAAGCTTTCTTT
>TRBV7-2|TRBD2|TRBJ2-1|NA
CASTPSGVSYNEQFF
TGTGCCAGCACCCCGAGCGGGGTCTCCTACAATGAGCAGTTCTTC
>TRBV6-5|NA|TRBJ2-5|few
CASSYWGRETQYF
TGTGCCAGCAGTTACTGGGGGCGGGAGACCCAGTACTTC
>TRBV12-5|TRBD1|TRBJ1-5|NA
CASGSDRVSNQPQHF
TGTGCTAGTGGTTCGGACAGGGTAAGCAATCAGCCCCAGCATTTT
>TRBV6-2/TRBV6-3|NA|TRBJ2-1|NA
CASSYSLRNNEQFF
TGTGCCAGCAGTTACTCTTTGCGGAACAATGAGCAGTTCTTC
>TRBV6-5|NA|TRBJ1-3|NA
CASSYLDRSGNTIYF
TGTGCCAGCAGTTACCTAGACAGGTCTGGAAACACCATATATTTT
>TRBV12-3/TRBV12-4|NA|TRBJ2-1|NA
CASSPTGSPEQFF
TGTGCCAGCAGCCCCACAGGGTCCCCTGAGCAGTTCTTC
>TRBV5-5|TRBD1|TRBJ2-3|NA
CASSLYTGADTQYF
TGTGCCAGCAGCTTGTATACAGGGGCAGATACGCAGTATTTT
>TRBV2|NA|TRBJ1-3|few
CASRRQSSGNTIYF
TGTGCCAGCAGGCGACAGTCCTCTGGAAACACCATATATTTT
>TRBV10-2|TRBD1|TRBJ2-6|NA
CASSEWDRGLGANVLTF
TGCGCCAGCAGTGAATGGGACAGGGGGCTTGGGGCCAACGTCCTGACTTTC
>TRBV24-1|TRBD2|TRBJ2-1|NA
CATSGGGYEQFF
TGTGCCACCAGTGGCGGGGGATATGAGCAGTTCTTC
>TRBV10-3|NA|TRBJ1-2|NA
CAISGDGYGYTF
TGTGCCATCAGTGGCGACGGGTATGGCTACACCTTC
>TRBV6-5|NA|TRBJ2-7|NA
CASTKTGFDYEQYF
TGTGCCAGCACAAAGACGGGGTTTGACTACGAGCAGTACTTC